The source of this TCR beta chain is a study of control samples from healthy donors and cancer patients. Germline V lookup: CDR1 SEHNR, CDR2 FQNEAQ (reference sequence). This CDR3 has 15 amino acids. The ends lost 2 bases at V and 4 bases at J; junction bases unmatched: 2. The repertoire was sequenced with immunoSEQ multiplex PCR; TCRdb's copy has only in-frame clones and lacks some. Counted here are approximately 60,000 clones, 90% occurring once; the ten biggest clones make up 1% to 1.5%. The source material was PBMCs. This clonotype was obtained from a woman aged 45-60 years with colorectal cancer. This chain links TRBV7-9 with TRBJ2-1, with 10 nucleotides matching TRBD2. The chain's CDR3 is CASSLRAGGYNEQFF. The CDR3 region has the DNA TGTGCCAGCAGCTTAAGAGCGGGGGGGTACAATGAGCAGTTCTTC.